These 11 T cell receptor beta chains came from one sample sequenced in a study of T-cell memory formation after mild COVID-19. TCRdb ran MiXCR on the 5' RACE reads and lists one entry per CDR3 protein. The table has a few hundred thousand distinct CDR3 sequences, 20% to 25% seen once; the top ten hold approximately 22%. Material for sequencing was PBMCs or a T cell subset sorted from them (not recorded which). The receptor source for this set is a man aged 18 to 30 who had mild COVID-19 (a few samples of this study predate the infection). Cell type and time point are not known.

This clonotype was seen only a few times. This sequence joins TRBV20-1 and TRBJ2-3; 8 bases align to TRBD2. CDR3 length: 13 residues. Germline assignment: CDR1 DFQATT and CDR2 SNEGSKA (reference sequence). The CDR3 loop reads CRPGAGDTDTQYF. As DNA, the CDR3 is TGCAGGCCAGGAGCGGGGGACACAGATACGCAGTATTTT.

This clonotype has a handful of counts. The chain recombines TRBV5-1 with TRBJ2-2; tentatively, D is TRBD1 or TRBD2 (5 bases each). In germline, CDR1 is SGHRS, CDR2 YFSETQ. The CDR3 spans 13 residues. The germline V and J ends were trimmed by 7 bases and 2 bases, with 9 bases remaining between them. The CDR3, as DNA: TGCGCCAGCGGGACGGGTAACACCGGGGAGCTGTTTTTT. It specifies CASGTGNTGELFF.

The CDR3 DNA is TGTGCCAGCAGCTTTGGCCGGGACTCCTACAATGAGCAGTTCTTC. Protein: CASSFGRDSYNEQFF. The chain couples TRBV7-8 to TRBJ2-1, with a weak D call TRBD2 (5 bases). CDR3 length: 15 amino acids. The ends were cut back, 3 bases at V and 0 bases at J, with 9 bases in the middle. Germline V gene data show CDR1 as SGHVS and CDR2 as FQNEAQ.

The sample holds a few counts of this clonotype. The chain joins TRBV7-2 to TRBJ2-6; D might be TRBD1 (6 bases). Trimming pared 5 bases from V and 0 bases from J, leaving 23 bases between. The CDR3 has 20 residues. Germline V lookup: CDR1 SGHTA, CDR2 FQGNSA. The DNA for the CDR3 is TGTGCCAGCAGCACCCACCCCGGACAGAATATTTTCTCTGGGGCCAACGTCCTGACTTTC. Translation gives CASSTHPGQNIFSGANVLTF.

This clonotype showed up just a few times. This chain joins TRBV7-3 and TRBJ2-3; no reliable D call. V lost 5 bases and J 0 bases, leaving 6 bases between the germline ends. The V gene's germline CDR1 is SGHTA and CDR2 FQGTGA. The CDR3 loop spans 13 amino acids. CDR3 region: CASSPESTDTQYF. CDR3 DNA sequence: TGTGCCAGCAGCCCCGAAAGCACAGATACGCAGTATTTT. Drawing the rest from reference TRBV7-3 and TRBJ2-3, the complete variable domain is GAGVSQTPSNKVTEKGKYVELRCDPISGHTALYWYRQSLGQGPEFLIYFQGTGAADDSGLPNDRFFAVRPEGSVSTLKIQRTERGDSAVYLCASSPESTDTQYFGPGTRLTVL.

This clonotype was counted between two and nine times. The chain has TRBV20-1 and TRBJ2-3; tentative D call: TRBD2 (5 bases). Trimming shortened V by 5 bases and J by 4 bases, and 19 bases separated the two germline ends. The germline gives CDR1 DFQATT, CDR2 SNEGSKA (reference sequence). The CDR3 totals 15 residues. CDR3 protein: CSAPDYRALADTQYF. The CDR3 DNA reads TGCAGTGCTCCCGACTACCGAGCACTCGCAGATACGCAGTATTTT.

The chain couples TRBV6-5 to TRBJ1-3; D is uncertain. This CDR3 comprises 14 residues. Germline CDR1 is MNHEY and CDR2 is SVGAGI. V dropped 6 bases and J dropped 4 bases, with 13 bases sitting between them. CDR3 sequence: CASRVQRYGNTIYF. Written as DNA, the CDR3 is TGTGCCAGCAGAGTACAGAGGTACGGAAACACCATATATTTT.

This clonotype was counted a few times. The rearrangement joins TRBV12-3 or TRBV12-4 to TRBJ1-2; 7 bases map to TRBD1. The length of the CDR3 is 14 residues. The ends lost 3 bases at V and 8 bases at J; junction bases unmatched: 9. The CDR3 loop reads CASSFQGGRGGYTF. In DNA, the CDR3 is TGTGCCAGCAGTTTTCAGGGGGGGAGAGGAGGCTACACCTTC.

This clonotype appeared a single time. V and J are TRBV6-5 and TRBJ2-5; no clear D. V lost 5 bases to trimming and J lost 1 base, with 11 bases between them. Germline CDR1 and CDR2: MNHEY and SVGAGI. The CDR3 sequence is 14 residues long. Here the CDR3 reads CASSPDLIQETQYF. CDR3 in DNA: TGTGCCAGCAGTCCAGACCTAATCCAAGAGACCCAGTACTTC.

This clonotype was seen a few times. The DNA for the CDR3 is TGTGCCAGCAGTGAGTCTCGACAGGGGGGCTACACCTTC. Amino acid sequence: CASSESRQGGYTF. The chain links TRBV2 to TRBJ1-2; 8 bases map to TRBD1. The V gene end was trimmed by 3 bases and the J gene end by 8 bases; junction bases not matched to a gene: 5. Per germline, CDR1 SNHLY and CDR2 FYNNEI. CDR3 size: 13 residues.

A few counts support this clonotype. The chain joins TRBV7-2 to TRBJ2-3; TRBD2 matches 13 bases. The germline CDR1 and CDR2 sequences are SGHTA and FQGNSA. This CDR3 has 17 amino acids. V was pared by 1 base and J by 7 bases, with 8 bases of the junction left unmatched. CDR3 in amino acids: CASSLEGTSGAPNTQYF. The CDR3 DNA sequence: TGTGCCAGCAGCTTAGAGGGGACTAGCGGGGCCCCAAATACGCAGTATTTT.